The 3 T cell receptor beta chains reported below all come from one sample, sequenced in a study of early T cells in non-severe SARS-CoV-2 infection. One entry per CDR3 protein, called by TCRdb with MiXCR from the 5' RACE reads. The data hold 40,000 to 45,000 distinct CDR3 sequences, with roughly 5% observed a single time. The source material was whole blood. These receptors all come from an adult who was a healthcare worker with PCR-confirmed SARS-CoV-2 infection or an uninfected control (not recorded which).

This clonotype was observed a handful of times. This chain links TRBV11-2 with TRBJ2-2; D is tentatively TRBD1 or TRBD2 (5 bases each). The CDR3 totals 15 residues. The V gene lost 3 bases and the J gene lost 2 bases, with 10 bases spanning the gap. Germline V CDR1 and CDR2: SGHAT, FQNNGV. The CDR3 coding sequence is TGTGCCAGCAGCTTCGGGGCACAAAACACCGGGGAGCTGTTTTTT. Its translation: CASSFGAQNTGELFF.

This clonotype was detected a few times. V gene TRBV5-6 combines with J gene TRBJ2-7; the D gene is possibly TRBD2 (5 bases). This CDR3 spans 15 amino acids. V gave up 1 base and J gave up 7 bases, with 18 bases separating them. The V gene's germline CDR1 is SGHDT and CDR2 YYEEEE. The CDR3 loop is CASSLPSGPTTEQYF. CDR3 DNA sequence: TGTGCCAGCAGCTTGCCGAGCGGCCCTACGACGGAGCAGTACTTC.

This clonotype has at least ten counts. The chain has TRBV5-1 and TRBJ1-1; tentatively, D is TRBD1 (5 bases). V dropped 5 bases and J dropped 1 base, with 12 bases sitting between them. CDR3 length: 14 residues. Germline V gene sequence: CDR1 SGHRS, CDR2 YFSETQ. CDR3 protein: CASSLSGRNTEAFF. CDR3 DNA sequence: TGCGCCAGCAGTCTTTCGGGACGGAACACTGAAGCTTTCTTT. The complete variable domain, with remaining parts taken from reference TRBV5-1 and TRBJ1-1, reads KAGVTQTPRYLIKTRGQQVTLSCSPISGHRSVSWYQQTPGQGLQFLFEYFSETQRNKGNFPGRFSGRQFSNSRSEMNVSTLELGDSALYLCASSLSGRNTEAFFGQGTRLTVV.